Shown below are 8 T cell receptor beta chains from a single sample sequenced in a study of T cells in Graves' hyperthyroidism and ophthalmopathy. There were TCR beta CDR3 regions amplified from RNA transcripts. HTBI primers drove first-round RT-PCR of the TCR CDR3. TCRdb called the multiplex PCR reads again in MiXCR, with one record for every CDR3 protein. The data contain hundreds of thousands of distinct CDR3 sequences, under 15% of them seen just once; the ten biggest clones take up 4.3%. Sequenced material: blood. The origin of the receptors is a woman aged 40 to 50 with Graves' ophthalmopathy.

This clonotype was seen many times. This chain links TRBV27 with TRBJ2-2, with 10 bases matching TRBD2. Germline V lookup: CDR1 MNHEY, CDR2 SMNVEV (reference sequence). The CDR3 runs 16 residues. With V trimmed by 8 bases and J by 4 bases, 10 bases remained unmatched. For the CDR3, the DNA is TGTGCCAGCGGACGTACTAGCGGGATTGGCACCGGGGAGCTGTTTTTT. This translates into CASGRTSGIGTGELFF.

This clonotype occurred a few times. It may be a read error: a sequence one base away is much more abundant. The chain has TRBV2 and TRBJ2-7; 8 bases align to TRBD1. The V segment lost 6 bases and the J segment 1 base; nucleotides outside the gene matches: 5. The CDR3 spans 14 residues. Germline V gene sequence: CDR1 SNHLY, CDR2 FYNNEI. DNA for the CDR3: TGTGCCAGCAGAGAGACAGGGGCTTCCTACGAGCAGTACTTC. It is translated as CASRETGASYEQYF. Looking up the rest from reference TRBV2 and TRBJ2-7 gives the full variable domain: EPEVTQTPSHQVTQMGQEVILRCVPISNHLYFYWYRQILGQKVEFLVSFYNNEISEKSEIFDDQFSVERPDGSNFTLKIRSTKLEDSAMYFCASRETGASYEQYFGPGTRLTVT.

In this sample, this clonotype turned up many times. The chain couples TRBV5-1 to TRBJ2-2; TRBD1 might be the D (5 bases). Germline CDR1 is SGHRS and CDR2 is YFSETQ. The CDR3 runs 14 residues. V was pared by 4 bases and J by 2 bases, with 9 bases between. In DNA, the CDR3 is TGCGCCAGCAGCCCCGGACACAACACCGGGGAGCTGTTTTTT. Its protein product is CASSPGHNTGELFF.

This clonotype has a handful of counts. This sequence joins TRBV19 and TRBJ2-4; perhaps D is TRBD1 or TRBD2 (6 bases each). The germline V gene has CDR1 LNHDA and CDR2 SQIVND (reference sequence). The CDR3 extends over 12 amino acids. Between the trimmed V and J ends, which lost 7 bases and 8 bases, there was a span of 12 bases. CDR3 coding DNA: TGTGCCAGTATCGGGGGCGGGGACATTCAGTACTTC. Translation: CASIGGGDIQYF. The whole variable domain, filled in from reference TRBV19 and TRBJ2-4, reads DGGITQSPKYLFRKEGQNVTLSCEQNLNHDAMYWYRQDPGQGLRLIYYSQIVNDFQKGDIAEGYSVSREKKESFPLTVTSAQKNPTAFYLCASIGGGDIQYFGAGTRLSVL.

This clonotype was picked up a small number of times. The rearrangement joins TRBV20-1 to TRBJ2-7, with TRBD2 identical over 12 bases. J was trimmed by 3 bases and V by 5 bases; bases with no gene match: 20. The CDR3 is 19 amino acids. In germline, CDR1 is DFQATT, CDR2 SNEGSKA (reference sequence). The CDR3 loop reads CSALFGTGHGLAGNYEQYF. CDR3 sequence (DNA): TGCAGTGCTCTCTTTGGGACAGGTCATGGACTAGCGGGGAACTACGAGCAGTACTTC.

This rearrangement joins TRBV20-1 to TRBJ2-3; 8 nucleotides agree with TRBD2. J gave up 0 bases and V 5 bases, and 10 bases lay outside the gene matches. The CDR3 is 16 amino acids. Germline V gives CDR1 DFQATT, CDR2 SNEGSKA (reference sequence). This CDR3 reads CSAVTSVHTSTDTQYF. CDR3 DNA sequence: TGCAGTGCTGTGACTAGCGTTCATACTAGCACAGATACGCAGTATTTT.

This clonotype was counted many times. J is TRBJ1-6 and V is TRBV20-1; the D gene is possibly TRBD1 (5 bases). Trimming pared 4 bases from V and 7 bases from J, leaving 8 bases between. Looked up from germline, CDR1 is DFQATT and CDR2 is SNEGSKA (reference sequence). The CDR3 has 12 amino acids. The CDR3 region has the DNA TGCAGTGCTACCGGGGGGAATTCACCCCTCCACTTT. Translation gives CSATGGNSPLHF.

This clonotype has ten or more counts. This rearrangement joins TRBV20-1 to TRBJ1-6; 8 bases fit TRBD1. This CDR3 comprises 17 residues. J lost 0 bases, V lost 0 bases, and 4 bases had no gene match. From germline, CDR1 is DFQATT and CDR2 SNEGSKA (reference sequence). The CDR3 spells CSARERQGSSYNSPLHF. CDR3 DNA sequence: TGCAGTGCTAGAGAGAGACAGGGGAGCTCCTATAATTCACCCCTCCACTTT.